One and the same sample provided the 12 T cell receptor beta chains below, sequenced in a study of blood T cell repertoires in COVID-19. Produced via immunoSEQ multiplex PCR; TCRdb's table is partial and in-frame only. Of approximately 210,000 clones in the sample, approximately 89% were seen once. The sequenced material came from peripheral blood. These receptors all come from a woman aged 35 to 49 with acute or convalescent COVID-19.

This chain uses TRBV9 with TRBJ2-2, with 12 bases matching TRBD2. J gave up 3 bases and V 3 bases, and 9 bases lay outside the gene matches. The CDR3 is 18 residues long. From germline, CDR1 is SGDLS and CDR2 YYNGEE. Here the CDR3 reads CASSAPSGGALDTGELFF. CDR3 in DNA: TGTGCCAGCAGCGCACCTAGCGGGGGGGCCTTGGACACCGGGGAGCTGTTTTTT.

Written as DNA, the CDR3 is TGTGCCAGCAGGGCCTTGGCTGGAAACACCATATATTTT. Protein product: CASRALAGNTIYF. The V and J genes are TRBV27 and TRBJ1-3; the D is unclear. V dropped 6 bases and J dropped 2 bases, with 8 bases sitting between them. The CDR3 runs 13 residues. Germline V lookup: CDR1 MNHEY, CDR2 SMNVEV (reference sequence).

This rearrangement joins TRBV9 to TRBJ1-2, with 7 bases identical to TRBD1. This CDR3 comprises 14 residues. Per the germline V gene, CDR1 is SGDLS and CDR2 is YYNGEE. After removal of 3 bases from V and 3 bases from J, the junction contained 5 bases not matched to a gene. The CDR3 DNA sequence: TGTGCCAGCAGCGGTTACAGGGGAGACTATGGCTACACCTTC. Its translation is CASSGYRGDYGYTF.

This clone has more than one count but fewer than ten. The rearrangement links TRBV11-2 to TRBJ2-1; D gene ambiguous. The V end was cut by 4 bases, the J end by 0 bases, with 7 bases between. Germline CDR1 is SGHAT and CDR2 is FQNNGV. The length of the CDR3 is 14 residues. The CDR3 DNA is TGTGCCAGCAGCTCTAGTAACTCCTACAATGAGCAGTTCTTC. This codes for CASSSSNSYNEQFF.

The rearrangement uses TRBV7-2 and TRBJ1-1; D is unresolved. CDR3 size: 15 residues. Trimming took 2 bases from V and 0 from J, leaving 10 bases between them. Germline CDR1 reads SGHTA; CDR2 reads FQGNSA. The CDR3 loop reads CASSLYGRMNTEAFF. The CDR3 DNA follows: TGTGCCAGCAGCTTATACGGCAGGATGAACACTGAAGCTTTCTTT.

The chain joins TRBV7-7 to TRBJ1-3, with TRBD1 matching 7 bases. Germline V CDR1 and CDR2: SSHAT, FNYEAQ (reference sequence). The J segment lost 1 base and the V segment lost 5 bases, leaving 5 bases of the junction unmatched. The CDR3 spans 15 residues. This CDR3 reads CASSASTGSGNTIYF. In DNA, the CDR3 is TGTGCCAGCAGCGCTTCGACAGGGTCTGGAAACACCATATATTTT.

The V and J genes are TRBV5-4 and TRBJ2-1; 9 bases align to TRBD2. The CDR3 runs to 17 residues. Looked up from germline, CDR1 is SGHNT and CDR2 is YYREEE (reference sequence). V was pared by 3 bases and J by 14 bases, with 21 bases of the junction left unmatched. The CDR3 loop is CASSSGGGGAIYQREFF. The CDR3 DNA reads TGTGCCAGCAGCTCAGGCGGCGGGGGGGCGATTTACCAGAGGGAGTTCTTC.

This rearrangement joins TRBV24-1 to TRBJ1-2; 7 bases agree with TRBD1. The trim removed 3 bases at V and 4 bases at J, leaving 4 bases unmatched. Germline V CDR1 and CDR2: KGHDR, SFDVKD. The CDR3 is 14 amino acids. For the CDR3, the DNA is TGTGCCACCAGTGATATAGACAGGGTCTATGGCTACACCTTC. Encoded protein: CATSDIDRVYGYTF.

V and J are TRBV3-1 (or the pseudogene TRBV3-2) and TRBJ1-1; no firm D call. The V gene's germline CDR1 is LGHDT and CDR2 YNNKEL (reference sequence). Trimming left V 5 bases short and J 1 base short, with 8 bases between. This CDR3 contains 13 residues. This CDR3 is CASSTHENTEAFF. Written as DNA, the CDR3 is TGTGCCAGCAGCACTCACGAGAACACTGAAGCTTTCTTT.

V gene TRBV7-8 combines with J gene TRBJ1-4; 11 bases are shared with TRBD1. The CDR3 is made up of 15 amino acids. Trimming at V came to 0 bases and at J to 7 bases, leaving 1 base not matched to a gene. Germline values: CDR1 SGHVS, CDR2 FQNEAQ. CDR3 DNA sequence: TGTGCCAGCAGCTTAGCCGGGACAGGGGGTGAAAAACTGTTTTTT. Its protein is CASSLAGTGGEKLFF.

The gene calls are TRBV4-1 and TRBJ2-2; 8 bases fit TRBD1. CDR1 and CDR2 from the germline V gene are MGHRA and YSYEKL. This CDR3 is 16 amino acids long. Trimming cost V 3 bases and J 1 base; bases outside gene matches: 4. The CDR3 nucleotides read TGCGCCAGCAGCCAGGTGGACAGGGAGAACACCGGGGAGCTGTTTTTT. Its protein is CASSQVDRENTGELFF.

The count of this clone is one. The rearrangement joins TRBV6-5 to TRBJ1-5; the D gene is possibly TRBD1 (6 bases). V lost 2 bases, J lost 7 bases, and 12 bases lay in between. Germline V lookup: CDR1 MNHEY, CDR2 SVGAGI. The CDR3 has 14 amino acids. CDR3 region: CASSYPRGQQPQHF. The CDR3 DNA follows: TGTGCCAGCAGTTACCCTAGGGGACAACAGCCCCAGCATTTT.